This TCR beta chain was identified in a study of cytomegalovirus exposure and HLA in healthy donors. The wider study: HLA-typed donors contributed about 85 million unique TCRs, which were held in an early data release. Study-level points and caveats: TCR beta sequences reportedly predicted most subjects' HLA-A and HLA-B alleles accurately.

This CDR3 is 13 amino acids long. Trimming stripped 5 bases from V and 4 bases from J, with 9 bases between. Germline V CDR1 and CDR2: GTSNPN, SVGIG (reference sequence). Turning to this clone: As yet, its antigen is unknown.

It was with 60 Vbeta and 13 Jbeta primers that the PCR ran. Authors' data handling: A later analysis tallied 75 million to 80 million unique TCR beta chains, about 12 million of them shared. The table came from immunoSEQ multiplex PCR; TCRdb's copy has only in-frame clones and leaves some out. From that table come the V and J calls and clone size; the DNA was used to work out D and trimming. In the table there are about 130,000 clones, 81% of which are singletons. The rearrangement uses TRBV30 and TRBJ1-6, with TRBD1 as a possible D gene (5 bases). The source is a woman in her 40s in good health and CMV-seropositive. The sequencing sample was made of PBMCs. The CDR3 DNA sequence: TGTGCCTGGGGTACAGGATATAATTCACCCCTCCACTTT. Its translation is CAWGTGYNSPLHF.